Listed here is a single TCR beta chain. Its antigen is still unknown. The data were produced by immunoSEQ multiplex PCR, yet TCRdb's version contains in-frame clones alone and is incomplete. The sample yields around 13,000 clones, about 73% seen once. Indicated time point: 2014-2015 season, pre-vaccination. Vaccine contraindications, substance abuse, HIV/AIDS, active malignancy and active illness excluded donors. This entry belongs to a study of follicular helper T cells after annual influenza vaccination. Findings and caveats of the study: Recurrent ICOS+CD38+ cTfh clonotypes included tetramer and AIM influenza-specific ones.

CDR3 length: 18 residues. V lost 5 bases and J lost 5, with 24 bases in between. Germline CDR1 and CDR2: SEHNR and FQNEAQ (reference sequence). This sequence joins TRBV7-9 and TRBJ2-2; D may be TRBD1 or TRBD2 (5 bases each). The material was CXCR5- memory CD4+ T cells sorted from blood, obtained on the day of influenza vaccination. The TCR originated in an adult who received the influenza vaccine. The CDR3 region is CASSPTRTRFWGTGELFF. The CDR3 bases are TGTGCCAGCAGCCCGACAAGAACGCGATTTTGGGGGACCGGGGAGCTGTTTTTT.